This note documents a single T cell receptor (beta chain) sequence. The antigen is unknown. It was approximately 10 milliliters of peripheral blood that were drawn from each donor. The sample comes from a study of blood T cells in healthy people across ages. Whole-study findings and limits: More naive CD4+ cells and higher diversity marked long-lived donors relative to aged donors. CMV infection status of these donors was not known.

A second PCR of 7 to 11 cycles used a sample-barcoded 5' primer and a J-beta primer mix. Through a template-switch adaptor with 12 random nucleotides, each cDNA molecule received a tag. TCRdb independently ran MiXCR on the 5' RACE reads; one entry per CDR3 protein. The table records about 640,000 distinct CDR3 sequences, roughly 53% of them present only once. This CDR3 has 15 residues. Germline-derived CDR1 and CDR2 are MNHEY and SVGAGI. V was shortened by 4 bases and J by 2 bases, with 11 bases between the two germline ends. The sample taken for sequencing was blood. The V and J genes are TRBV6-5 and TRBJ2-2; no definite D call. The TCR was taken from a man in his fifties or sixties in good health. CDR3 residues: CASSFRQVNTGELFF. CDR3 sequence (DNA): TGTGCCAGCAGTTTTCGGCAGGTTAACACCGGGGAGCTGTTTTTT.